The T cell receptor beta chain described here comes from a study of blood T cell repertoires in COVID-19. Study-wide background: Acute and convalescent COVID-19 samples came from the United States, Italy and Spain. From T cells, B-cell-depleted T cells, or PBMCs came the material, which was cDNA or gDNA.

Authors' analysis steps: Nucleated cell counts were estimated from reference gene primer amplification. TCRdb's copy holds only in-frame clones and misses some; the assay was immunoSEQ multiplex PCR. V, J and clone size are taken as reported in that table, and D and trimming were inferred from the DNA itself. The table has 350,000 to 500,000 clones, roughly 89% seen once. Worth noting for this clone: In the same sample, other DNA sequences code for this CDR3.

Seattle patients were enrolled during active infection and followed longitudinally. Specimen: peripheral blood. The TCR was taken from a man younger than 35 with COVID-19, enrolled during active disease.

CDR3 amino acids: CASSMGGRSYNEQFF. The CDR3 nucleotides are TGTGCCAGTAGTATGGGCGGGAGGTCCTACAATGAGCAGTTCTTC. The J gene is TRBJ2-1, the V gene TRBV19; 8 positions agree with TRBD2. The V gene's germline CDR1 is LNHDA and CDR2 SQIVND (reference sequence). The ends lost 3 bases at V and 1 base at J; junction bases unmatched: 2. This CDR3 has 15 amino acids. The complete variable domain, with remaining parts taken from reference TRBV19 and TRBJ2-1, reads DGGITQSPKYLFRKEGQNVTLSCEQNLNHDAMYWYRQDPGQGLRLIYYSQIVNDFQKGDIAEGYSVSREKKESFPLTVTSAQKNPTAFYLCASSMGGRSYNEQFFGPGTRLTVL.